This passage covers 23 T cell receptor beta chains from one sample sequenced in a study of T cells in Graves' hyperthyroidism and ophthalmopathy. From RNA transcripts, TCR beta CDR3 regions were amplified. The HTBI primer set drove a first-round RT-PCR of the TCR CDR3. TCRdb analysed the multiplex PCR reads with MiXCR anew, one entry per CDR3 protein. The sample lists 600,000 or so distinct CDR3 sequences; over 12% were seen once. The specimen was blood. These receptors came from a woman younger than 30 with Graves' ophthalmopathy.

This clonotype appeared once. A much larger clone differs from this one at a single base, so this may be a read error. This sequence joins TRBV29-1 and TRBJ2-5; 10 bases map to TRBD1. The germline gives CDR1 SQVTM, CDR2 ANQGSEA. This CDR3 comprises 14 residues. The CDR3 spells CSTSGTGAEEIQYF. The CDR3 region has the DNA TGCAGCACCTCCGGGACAGGGGCCGAAGAGATCCAGTACTTC.

In its sample, this clonotype was seen many times. The V call is TRBV24-1, the J call TRBJ2-7; D is perhaps TRBD1 or TRBD2 (5 bases each). V shed 1 base and J shed 3 bases, with 12 bases lying between them. The CDR3 sequence is 15 residues long. Germline V CDR1 and CDR2: KGHDR, SFDVKD. The CDR3: CATSDFAGDGYEQYF. The CDR3 DNA reads TGTGCCACCAGTGATTTTGCCGGGGACGGCTACGAGCAGTACTTC.

V gene TRBV7-9 combines with J gene TRBJ1-3; possible D gene TRBD1, 6 bases. The CDR3 is 15 amino acids. With 3 bases removed from V and 2 bases from J, the gap between germline ends came to 11 bases. Germline lookup yields CDR1 SEHNR and CDR2 FQNEAQ (reference sequence). The CDR3 bases are TGTGCCAGCAGCTTCAGGGGTTTGGCTGGAAACACCATATATTTT. As protein: CASSFRGLAGNTIYF.

The chain employs TRBV2 and TRBJ2-7; 8 bases are a match to TRBD2. With 10 bases clipped from V and 2 bases from J, the junction kept 16 bases outside the gene matches. Germline V CDR1 and CDR2: SNHLY, FYNNEI. CDR3 length: 16 residues. The CDR3 DNA follows: TGTGCCACCAGGACTAGCCCGTACACCAGGGCCTACGAGCAGTACTTC. Translation: CATRTSPYTRAYEQYF.

This clonotype was counted ten times or more. V gene TRBV20-1 combines with J gene TRBJ2-3; 8 bases are a match to TRBD2. V dropped 0 bases and J dropped 4; count of bases not matched to a gene: 6. The CDR3 covers 15 residues. Germline loops: CDR1 DFQATT, CDR2 SNEGSKA (reference sequence). CDR3 bases: TGCAGTGCTAGAGATCGGGAGGGCCTCGCAGATACGCAGTATTTT. This gives the protein CSARDREGLADTQYF.

The rearrangement uses TRBV9 and TRBJ2-7; D possibly corresponds to TRBD2 (5 bases). CDR1 is SGDLS, CDR2 YYNGEE, per germline. The CDR3 is 14 amino acids. The germline V and J ends were trimmed by 0 bases and 7 bases, with 14 bases remaining between them. The CDR3 loop is CASSVGLARKEQYF. The CDR3 coding sequence is TGTGCCAGCAGCGTAGGGCTAGCCCGGAAGGAGCAGTACTTC.

In this sample, this clonotype turned up a few times. The gene calls are TRBV28 and TRBJ2-7, with TRBD1 matching 8 bases. V gave up 7 bases and J gave up 2 bases; unmatched junction bases: 7. Germline CDR1 reads MDHEN; CDR2 reads SYDVKM. The CDR3 has 14 residues. The CDR3 loop reads CASTSQGGAYEQYF. CDR3 nucleotides: TGTGCCAGCACCTCACAGGGGGGCGCCTACGAGCAGTACTTC.

The genes are TRBV6-2 or TRBV6-3 and TRBJ1-2, with 9 nucleotides matching TRBD1. Trimming at V came to 5 bases and at J to 0 bases, leaving 7 bases not matched to a gene. This CDR3 comprises 16 residues. Germline V gives CDR1 MNHEY, CDR2 SVGEGT. The CDR3 DNA is TGTGCCAGCAGTGGGGGGGACAGGGTAGCTAACTATGGCTACACCTTC. Amino acids: CASSGGDRVANYGYTF.

There are many counts of this clonotype. This chain links TRBV27 with TRBJ1-2, with TRBD1 matching 7 bases. This CDR3 comprises 14 residues. Trimming removed 6 bases from V and 8 bases from J; junction bases left unmatched: 12. Per germline, CDR1 MNHEY and CDR2 SMNVEV (reference sequence). The CDR3 DNA reads as TGTGCCAGCAGCCCGGCGGGGAGGGGGCTCGGCTACACCTTC. This translates into CASSPAGRGLGYTF.

Many counts were recorded for this clonotype. The chain uses TRBV27 and TRBJ2-1; TRBD2 agrees at 10 bases. The J segment lost 5 bases and the V segment lost 6 bases, leaving 4 bases of the junction unmatched. The CDR3 covers 14 residues. Germline assignment: CDR1 MNHEY and CDR2 SMNVEV (reference sequence). The CDR3 loop reads CASSTGTSDNEQFF. The CDR3 nucleotides read TGTGCCAGCAGCACCGGGACTAGCGACAATGAGCAGTTCTTC.

This clonotype showed up many times. The chain has TRBV28 and TRBJ2-3; TRBD2 aligns across 12 bases. Germline V lookup: CDR1 MDHEN, CDR2 SYDVKM. V lost 3 bases and J lost 4; bases outside the gene matches: 8. The CDR3 loop spans 17 amino acids. The CDR3, as DNA: TGTGCCAGCAGTTTCCCTAGCGGGAGGGCAGGGGCAGATACGCAGTATTTT. It is translated as CASSFPSGRAGADTQYF.

This chain links TRBV6-1 with TRBJ2-7, with D maybe TRBD2 (6 bases). The CDR3 has 14 amino acids. Germline values: CDR1 MNHNS, CDR2 SASEGT. Trimming shortened V by 5 bases and J by 3 bases, and 14 bases separated the two germline ends. The CDR3 loop is CASSFREVGYEQYF. CDR3 bases: TGTGCCAGCAGTTTCAGGGAGGTAGGCTACGAGCAGTACTTC.

At least ten counts were recorded for this clonotype. The genes are TRBV10-3 and TRBJ2-1; 8 bases align to TRBD2. CDR3 length: 18 residues. Per the germline V gene, CDR1 is ENHRY and CDR2 is SYGVKD. The V segment lost 0 bases and the J segment 5 bases; nucleotides outside the gene matches: 12. This CDR3 is CAISESSGTRGSDNEQFF. DNA for the CDR3: TGTGCCATCAGTGAGTCTTCCGGGACTAGGGGGTCTGACAATGAGCAGTTCTTC.

This clonotype came up a few times. The chain links TRBV6-1 to TRBJ2-7, with a tentative D call TRBD2 (6 bases). The CDR3 spans 15 residues. Per the germline V gene, CDR1 is MNHNS and CDR2 is SASEGT. V was pared by 4 bases and J by 3 bases, with 16 bases between. CDR3 in amino acids: CASSGDFPNYYEQYF. The DNA for the CDR3 is TGTGCCAGCAGTGGGGACTTTCCCAATTACTACGAGCAGTACTTC.

This clonotype appeared many times. The chain has TRBV6-1 and TRBJ2-6; D is possibly TRBD1 (6 bases). Per the germline V gene, CDR1 is MNHNS and CDR2 is SASEGT. This CDR3 contains 17 residues. The V and J ends lost 5 bases and 0 bases respectively, with 14 bases between them. The CDR3 region has the DNA TGTGCCAGCAGTTATTACTCGGACAGCTCTGGGGCCAACGTCCTGACTTTC. Translation gives CASSYYSDSSGANVLTF.

This clonotype came up many times. The chain combines TRBV6-1 with TRBJ1-1, with 7 bases that match TRBD1. This CDR3 contains 14 residues. Germline CDR1 and CDR2: MNHNS and SASEGT. V shed 6 bases and J 5 bases; nucleotides not matched to a gene: 9. The CDR3 reads CASSRTRGRTEAFF. DNA for the CDR3: TGTGCCAGCAGCCGCACCAGGGGGAGGACTGAAGCTTTCTTT.

The gene calls are TRBV7-9 and TRBJ2-7; possibly TRBD2 for D (6 bases). This CDR3 spans 11 amino acids. The germline CDR1 and CDR2 sequences are SEHNR and FQNEAQ (reference sequence). The CDR3 sequence is CATSREVEQYF. In nucleotides, the CDR3 is TGTGCTACGTCAAGGGAGGTGGAGCAGTACTTC. Variable domain in full (rest from reference TRBV7-9 and TRBJ2-7): DTGVSQNPRHKITKRGQNVTFRCDPISEHNRLYWYRQTLGQGPEFLTYFQNEAQLEKSRLLSDRFSAERPKGSFSTLEIQRTEQGDSAMYLCATSREVEQYFGPGTRLTVT.

This clonotype occurred many times. The chain carries TRBV27 and TRBJ2-7, with a weak D call TRBD2 (6 bases). Per the germline V gene, CDR1 is MNHEY and CDR2 is SMNVEV (reference sequence). V lost 5 bases to trimming and J lost 0 bases, with 17 bases between them. CDR3 size: 16 residues. The CDR3 region has the DNA TGTGCCAGCAGTGTAACTGGCGGGATGAGCTCCTACGAGCAGTACTTC. The encoded protein is CASSVTGGMSSYEQYF.

As to this clonotype: This may be a read error: a much more frequent sequence differs by one nucleotide. This chain uses TRBV5-1 with TRBJ2-3, with D perhaps TRBD1 (6 bases). The V and J ends lost 3 bases and 2 bases respectively, with 19 bases between them. CDR1 and CDR2 from the germline V gene are SGHRS and YFSETQ. The CDR3 is made up of 17 amino acids. The CDR3, as DNA: TGCGCCAGCAGCTGGGGGCTTTTAGTGAGCAACACAGATACGCAGTATTTT. This gives the protein CASSWGLLVSNTDTQYF.

This clonotype came up many times. CDR3 in amino acids: CASSYRVGYEQYF. As DNA, the CDR3 is TGTGCCAGCAGTTACAGGGTAGGCTACGAGCAGTACTTC. The V call is TRBV6-6, the J call TRBJ2-7; no firm D call. The CDR3 sequence is 13 residues long. Per the germline V gene, CDR1 is MNHNY and CDR2 is SVGAGI (reference sequence). Trimming left V 2 bases short and J 3 bases short, with 8 bases between.

This clonotype was observed many times. The gene calls are TRBV29-1 and TRBJ1-1; D might be TRBD1 (5 bases). Germline V CDR1 and CDR2: SQVTM, ANQGSEA. The V end was cut by 3 bases, the J end by 7 bases, with 9 bases between. The CDR3 runs to 11 residues. The DNA for the CDR3 is TGCAGCGTTGATGGACAAATTGAAGCTTTCTTT. It specifies CSVDGQIEAFF.

In this sample, this clonotype turned up many times. The gene calls are TRBV7-2 and TRBJ2-3, with 7 bases lining up with TRBD2. V dropped 2 bases and J dropped 0; count of bases not matched to a gene: 2. CDR1 SGHTA and CDR2 FQGNSA come from the germline V gene. CDR3 size: 15 residues. The DNA of the CDR3 is TGTGCCAGCAGCTTACTAGCGGACAGCACAGATACGCAGTATTTT. Translation: CASSLLADSTDTQYF.

This clonotype was seen repeatedly, ten times or more. The chain carries TRBV12-3 or TRBV12-4 and TRBJ2-5; TRBD1 aligns across 7 bases. V lost 3 bases, J lost 3 bases, and 7 bases stayed unmatched. The CDR3 is 15 amino acids. The CDR3: CASSFRQGGKETQYF. In DNA form, the CDR3 reads TGTGCCAGCAGTTTCCGACAGGGCGGAAAAGAGACCCAGTACTTC.